These T cell receptor beta chains were read from a single sample in a study of blood T cell repertoires in COVID-19. Clones were read by immunoSEQ multiplex PCR, and TCRdb kept only the in-frame ones, dropping some. The sample has 200,000 or so clones; over 75% are singletons. The source material was peripheral blood. Receptor source: a woman in her thirties or forties who had recovered from COVID-19. The CDR3 runs from the conserved cysteine through the conserved F or W. The order of the fields is V gene, J gene, D gene, CDR3 protein, CDR3 DNA. D genes are given only for firm matches.

TRBV12-5	TRBJ2-5	NA	CASATGNVGTQYF	TGTGCTAGTGCCACAGGGAATGTCGGGACCCAGTACTTC
TRBV6-2/TRBV6-3	TRBJ2-1	TRBD2	CASSYSITGTSGRSYNEQFF	TGTGCCAGCAGTTACTCGATTACGGGGACTAGCGGCCGCTCCTACAATGAGCAGTTCTTC
TRBV30	TRBJ1-4	TRBD1	CAWSPDRAGVNEKLFF	TGTGCCTGGAGTCCAGACAGGGCAGGGGTGAATGAAAAACTGTTTTTT
TRBV20-1	TRBJ2-3	NA	CSASRAERATQYF	TGCAGTGCTAGTCGAGCTGAGCGGGCTACGCAGTATTTT
TRBV7-8	TRBJ2-1	NA	CASSLGLANEQFF	TGTGCCAGCAGCTTAGGGCTAGCGAATGAGCAGTTCTTC
TRBV4-3	TRBJ2-1	TRBD1	CASSQPTGGYNEQFF	TGCGCCAGCAGCCAACCGACAGGGGGGTACAATGAGCAGTTCTTC
TRBV4-3	TRBJ2-1	TRBD2	CASRQDSGTDLGGNEQFF	TGCGCCAGCAGACAAGATAGCGGGACTGACCTTGGGGGCAATGAGCAGTTCTTC
TRBV30	TRBJ2-3	TRBD2	CAWRAGGLRNLTDTQYF	TGTGCCTGGAGGGCGGGGGGATTGAGAAACCTAACAGATACGCAGTATTTT
TRBV5-1	TRBJ2-3	NA	CASSLGQLIDTQYF	TGCGCCAGCAGCTTGGGACAGCTAATAGATACGCAGTATTTT
TRBV18	TRBJ2-1	TRBD1	CASSPRTGAGSYNEQFF	TGTGCCAGCTCACCCAGGACAGGGGCGGGGTCCTACAATGAGCAGTTCTTC
TRBV7-3	TRBJ2-5	NA	CASSSSPLETQYF	TGTGCCAGCAGCTCCTCCCCTCTAGAGACCCAGTACTTC
TRBV3-1/TRBV3-2	TRBJ2-1	TRBD2	CASSPLAGGSLGYEQFF	TGTGCCAGCAGCCCCCTGGCGGGAGGAAGTCTGGGCTATGAGCAGTTCTTC
TRBV18	TRBJ1-4	TRBD1	CASSPWTGIEKLFF	TGTGCCAGCTCACCATGGACAGGGATTGAAAAACTGTTTTTT